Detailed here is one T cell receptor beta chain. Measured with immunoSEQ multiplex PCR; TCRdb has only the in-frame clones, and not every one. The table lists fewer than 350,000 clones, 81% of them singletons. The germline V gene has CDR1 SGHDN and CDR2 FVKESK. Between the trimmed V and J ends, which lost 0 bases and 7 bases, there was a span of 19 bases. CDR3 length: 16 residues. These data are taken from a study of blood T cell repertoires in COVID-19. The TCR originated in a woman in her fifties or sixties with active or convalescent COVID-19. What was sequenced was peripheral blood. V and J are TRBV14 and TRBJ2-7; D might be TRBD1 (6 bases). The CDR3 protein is CASSQDAGTRAGEQYF. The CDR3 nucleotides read TGTGCCAGCAGCCAAGACGCCGGGACACGGGCGGGTGAGCAGTACTTC.